These T cell receptor beta chains were read from a single sample in a study of T cells after posttransplantation cyclophosphamide. The repertoire was sequenced with immunoSEQ multiplex PCR; TCRdb's copy has only in-frame clones and lacks some. In total the sample includes 6,500 to 9,000 clones, none of them seen once. Sequencing was performed on PBMCs, taken after an allogeneic stem cell transplant with post-transplant cyclophosphamide. These TCRs come from a male patient younger than 45 who received an allogeneic stem cell transplant from an unrelated donor, was CMV-positive, and had acute and chronic GVHD. The graft donor may have given rise to some T cells. The conserved cysteine and the conserved F or W are not part of the CDR3 here. Fields, in order: J gene, V gene, CDR3 protein.

>TRBJ1-1|TRBV11-2
ASSYDRGMNTEAF
>TRBJ2-5|TRBV5-1
ASSPISTGTGDGTQY
>TRBJ2-7|TRBV7-2
ASSLGGPSGIYEQY
>TRBJ2-5|TRBV7-2
ASSLLYELANQETQY
>TRBJ2-7|TRBV11-3
ASSLGGSRAGIDEQY
>TRBJ1-5|TRBV9
ASSSSGGVGQPQH
>TRBJ2-4|TRBV2
ASRQTSGGTLAKNIQY
>TRBJ1-1|TRBV11-2
ASSWANLRGNEAF
>TRBJ2-3|TRBV5-1
ASSRAGGGADTQY
>TRBJ1-5|TRBV15
ATSRAGTGNQPQH
>TRBJ2-7|TRBV2
ASSEWYQAYEQY
>TRBJ2-1|TRBV27
ASSLTGRNEQF
>TRBJ2-5|TRBV24-1
ATSDPRGGGGSQETQY
>TRBJ2-7|TRBV6-2/TRBV6-3
ASSLLAASYEQY
>TRBJ2-7|TRBV7-9
ASSLGLEQY
>TRBJ2-5|TRBV7-2
ASSYLQGAETQY
>TRBJ2-1|TRBV27
ASSPGLAGEVSSYNEQF
>TRBJ2-7|TRBV7-3
ASSPGQGTGYEQY
>TRBJ2-7|TRBV5-5
ASQLFGGPYEQY